This TCR beta chain came from a study of T cell repertoires in cytomegalovirus infection. This clonotype has at least ten counts. TCRdb itself ran the reads through MiXCR, one entry per CDR3 protein. The sample has approximately 490,000 distinct CDR3 sequences; approximately 10% are singletons. The CDR3 length is 15 residues. Germline V gene lookup returns CDR1 MDHEN and CDR2 SYDVKM. V lost 6 bases and J 0 bases, leaving 12 bases between the germline ends. The chain employs TRBV28 and TRBJ1-3; D gene uncertain. This TCR derives from a human donor in good health (CMV status not recorded). Some clones in this sample may be carry-over from other donors' samples. Sequenced material: PBMCs. The CDR3 nucleotides read TGTGCCAGCAGCTCCGGCGGGTACTCTGGAAACACCATATATTTT. It is translated as CASSSGGYSGNTIYF.